This paragraph reports one T cell receptor beta chain. The antigen is unknown. Germline V lookup: CDR1 SNHLY, CDR2 FYNNEI. This CDR3 is 15 amino acids long. This sample stems from a study of CXCR3-negative and CXCR3-positive naive CD8 T cells. Study results and limitations: Sequencing showed both naive subsets with comparably high diversity, and memory CD8+ cells much lower. More hydrophobic TRB CDR3s occurred in CXCR3-positive than in CXCR3-negative naive cells.

UMI-labeled TRB cDNA libraries were prepared by 5' RACE. TCRdb reprocessed the 5' RACE reads and reports one entry per CDR3 protein, with no DNA. This sample's table reports 7,000 to 8,500 distinct CDR3 sequences. This TCR was sampled from a human donor in good health. Some clones in this sample may be carry-over from other donors' samples. The sequenced material came from naive CXCR3+ CD8+ T cells from blood. The subset: CD45RO-CCR7+CD27+CD95- naive CD8+ T cells expressing CXCR3 (TNR3+). This chain uses TRBV2 with TRBJ2-7; TCRdb's D call, TRBD1, is unchecked because there is no DNA. The CDR3 protein is CASRAGTGGAYEQYF.